This TCR beta chain appears in the sequencing data of a study of technical replicates of blood from a few donors. V gave up 6 bases and J gave up 1 base, with 9 bases separating them. From germline, CDR1 is MNHEY and CDR2 SVGAGI. This CDR3 spans 13 amino acids. Repertoires were generated with immunoSEQ multiplex PCR, while TCRdb's copy carries only in-frame clones and drops some. The sample lists 100,000 or so clones, approximately 96% seen once, with 0.36% in the top ten. The V and J genes are TRBV6-5 and TRBJ1-1, with D possibly being TRBD1 (6 bases). Material for sequencing was T cells isolated from PBMCs. The sequence was collected from a human donor in good health. CDR3 bases: TGTGCCAGCAGCCGGACAGAGAACACTGAAGCTTTCTTT. Protein product: CASSRTENTEAFF.